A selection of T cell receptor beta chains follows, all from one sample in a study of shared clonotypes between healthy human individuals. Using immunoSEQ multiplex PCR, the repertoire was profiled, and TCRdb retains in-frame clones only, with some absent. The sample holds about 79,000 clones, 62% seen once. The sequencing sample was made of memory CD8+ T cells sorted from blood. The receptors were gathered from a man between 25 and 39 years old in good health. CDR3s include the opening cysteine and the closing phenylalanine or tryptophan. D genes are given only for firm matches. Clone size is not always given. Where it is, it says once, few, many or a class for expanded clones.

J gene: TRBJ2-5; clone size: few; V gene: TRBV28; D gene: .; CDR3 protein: CASSFGTIWATQYF; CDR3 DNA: TGTGCCAGCAGTTTCGGGACCATATGGGCGACCCAGTACTTC
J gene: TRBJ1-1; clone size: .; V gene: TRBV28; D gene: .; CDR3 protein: CASSLWAGGTEAFF; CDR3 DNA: TGTGCCAGCAGTTTATGGGCGGGTGGCACTGAAGCTTTCTTT
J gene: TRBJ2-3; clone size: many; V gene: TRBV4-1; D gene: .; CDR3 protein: CASSQGLADTQYF; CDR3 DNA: TGCGCCAGCAGCCAAGGGCTAGCAGATACGCAGTATTTT
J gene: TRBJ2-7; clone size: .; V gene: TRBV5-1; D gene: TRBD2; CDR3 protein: CASSLTSGDLSEQYF; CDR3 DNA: TGCGCCAGCAGCTTGACCAGCGGGGACCTCTCCGAGCAGTACTTC
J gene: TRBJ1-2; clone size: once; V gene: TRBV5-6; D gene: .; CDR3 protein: CASSFGRGYGYTF; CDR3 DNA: TGTGCCAGCAGCTTTGGCAGGGGCTATGGCTACACCTTC
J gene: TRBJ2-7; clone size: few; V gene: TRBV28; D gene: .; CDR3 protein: CASVGGSYEQYF; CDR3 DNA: TGTGCCAGCGTTGGGGGGTCCTACGAGCAGTACTTC
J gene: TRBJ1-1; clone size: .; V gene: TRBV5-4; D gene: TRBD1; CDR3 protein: CASSRDRGHTEAFF; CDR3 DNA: TGTGCCAGCAGCCGGGACAGGGGTCACACTGAAGCTTTCTTT
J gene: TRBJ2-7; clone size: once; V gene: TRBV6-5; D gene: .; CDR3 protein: CASSSSGRLYYEQYF; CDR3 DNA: TGTGCCAGCAGTTCCTCAGGCCGACTCTACTACGAGCAGTACTTC
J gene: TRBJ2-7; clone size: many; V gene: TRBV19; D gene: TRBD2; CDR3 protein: CASSGSGRASYEQYF; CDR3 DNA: TGTGCCAGTAGTGGGAGCGGGAGGGCCTCATACGAGCAGTACTTC
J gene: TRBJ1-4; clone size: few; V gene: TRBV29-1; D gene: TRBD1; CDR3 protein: CSAGQGGEKLFF; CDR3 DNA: TGCAGCGCGGGACAGGGTGGCGAAAAACTGTTTTTT
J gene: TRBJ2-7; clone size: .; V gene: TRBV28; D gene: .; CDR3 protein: CATRQLSYEQYF; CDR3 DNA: TGTGCCACCAGACAGCTCTCCTACGAGCAGTACTTC
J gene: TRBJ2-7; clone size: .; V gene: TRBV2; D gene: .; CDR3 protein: CASKEYEQYF; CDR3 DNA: TGTGCCAGCAAGGAGTACGAGCAGTACTTC
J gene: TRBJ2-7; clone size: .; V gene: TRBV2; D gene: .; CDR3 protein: CASSETIGPYEQYF; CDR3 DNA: TGTGCCAGCAGTGAGACGATTGGACCCTACGAGCAGTACTTC
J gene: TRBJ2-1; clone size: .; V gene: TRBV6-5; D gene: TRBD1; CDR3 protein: CASTRTGAYEQFF; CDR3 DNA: TGTGCCAGCACCAGGACAGGGGCCTATGAGCAGTTCTTC
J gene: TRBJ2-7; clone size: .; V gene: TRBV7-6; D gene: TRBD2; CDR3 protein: CASSTGTSGIYEQYF; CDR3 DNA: TGTGCCAGCAGCACAGGGACTAGCGGAATATACGAGCAGTACTTC
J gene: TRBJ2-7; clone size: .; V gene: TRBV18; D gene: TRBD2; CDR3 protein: CASSPRTSGGPYEQYF; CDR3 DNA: TGTGCCAGCTCACCACGGACTAGCGGAGGGCCTTACGAGCAGTACTTC
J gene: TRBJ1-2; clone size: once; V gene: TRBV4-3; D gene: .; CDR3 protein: CASSPVFGGGYGYTF; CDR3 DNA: TGCGCCAGCAGCCCAGTCTTCGGGGGGGGCTATGGCTACACCTTC